This TCR beta chain appears in the sequencing data of a study of long-term antiretroviral therapy in people with HIV (dated by TCRdb to the early 2020s). The study in broad terms: Collection of the earliest samples took place about a decade ahead of the 2015 WHO recommendation for immediate ART, at a time when ART was typically delayed until CD4 counts fell. No cross-contamination during QIAcube processing was shown when test extractions of a monoclonal T-cell line were performed alongside approximately 32 polyclonal samples. From a few dozen adults with confirmed HIV infection, the cohort provided over 150 cryopreserved PBMC samples, gathered serially across a mean of around 6 years (range 1-12). Among the 25 to 30 participants with HIV, roughly eleven were female. A retrospective serial study tested whether ART initiation and durable HIV suppression were associated with changes in peripheral blood TRB repertoire composition and diversity.

The immunoSEQ hsTCRB v3.0 assay was used at survey level resolution for TRB variable region sequencing. TRB sequencing targeted a depth of about 35,000-50,000 T-cell genomes per sample. TRB libraries were pooled and sequenced on an Illumina MiSeq using a v3 150-cycle kit. The authors' analysis ran thus. Repertoire analysis ran in R within a reproducible Nextflow workflow covering QC, data transformation and analysis. Custom analyses were implemented in LymphoSeq2, an R package for AIRR-Seq data exploration. A handful of samples that yielded fewer than 5000 total TRB sequences were excluded, so that fewer than 200 HIV repertoires were analyzed. Among the approximately 190 retained HIV repertoires, about 60 were collected before ART initiation and about 130 were collected after ART initiation. Repertoires were downsampled to 5000 TRB nucleotide sequences, and summary statistics were averaged over 100 downsampling iterations. TRB sequences were retained for analysis only if CDR3 regions of at least seven amino acids were present. Diversity was measured with a Shannon entropy-derived clonality score and the Gini coefficient. In the repertoire networks, any two of the top 5000 CDR3 amino acid sequences were connected whenever the two sequences differed by an edit distance of one. Antigen specificity groups and MHC restriction were predicted for TRB CDR3 amino acid sequences with GLIPH2. To flag known associations with CMV, EBV, HIV or tissue antigens, CDR3 amino acid sequences were compared against VDJdb and McPAS-TCR. Pre-ART, post-ART and control groups were compared with Wilcoxon signed-rank tests and Holm-Bonferroni correction. TCRdb mirrors the immuneACCESS table, restricted to in-frame sequences. Some clones are absent from its copies; in checked studies, under half trace to an unresolved V gene, and the reason for the others is unknown. V, J and clone size derive from that table, while D and trimming were established from the DNA sequence. The sample contains around 21,000 clones, about nine tenths of them found a single time. In total, the top ten clones hold 7.5% to 10% of the sample.

Paper-wide results and their limitations: No data were available on ART adherence, viral resistance or therapy changes, limiting inferences about post-ART repertoire changes. A significant increase in TRB diversity was found to be associated with ART initiation, although TRB diversity was observed to remain significantly below that of transplant donor controls even after long-term ART. The repertoire was dominated across all time points by expanded TRB clones identified before ART initiation, although this dominance was seen to fluctuate and to decrease in many PLHIV after ART. Because cell numbers in pre-ART samples were limited, unsorted PBMC were profiled instead of sorted CD4+ and CD8+ T cells. Limited PBMC availability meant only the TCR beta chain was sequenced, without alpha chain pairing. CDR3 length ranges in HIV repertoires were narrower than in controls, and network structure suggested an antigen-experienced repertoire with only a slight naive shift after ART. Samples dated from the mid-2000s to the late 2010s, and the ART regimens used may be less effective than current ones.

To be included, a participant needed at least one PBMC sample from before ART initiation plus at least two post-ART samples. All participants with HIV were treated in the United States of America. Cryopreserved samples of about 0.95-11 million PBMC were thawed and washed before DNA extraction. At the time of the earliest PBMC sample, participants with HIV were aged between roughly 20 and 60 years. Per participant, PBMC samples came from 1-4 timepoints prior to ART initiation and 2-8 timepoints following ART initiation, for a median of 7 samples. Serial HIV viral load, CD4+ T-cell count, ART history and demographic data were obtained for every participant. Genomic DNA was extracted from unsorted PBMC with a Qiagen kit on a QIAcube, with processing performed in batches of 12 samples. As regards this clone: No cognate antigen has been identified for it. Qualities for individual bases were not recorded, and no much larger clone is one base off.

V has 0 bases trimmed and J has 1 base trimmed; junction bases matching no gene number 5. The CDR3 starts with the cysteine, ends with the phenylalanine, and has 16 residues. Just the 48-base CDR3 DNA is kept, in frame starting at base 1. The germline V gene gives CDR1 as SGHDN and CDR2 as FVKESK. Material: unsorted PBMCs, obtained approximately 4.4 years before starting antiretroviral therapy. The receptor was isolated from a young woman with HIV. The chain uses TRBV14 and TRBJ2-7; TRBD2 fits 8 bases in the junction. The CDR3 in this case is CASSQDWSGGSYEQYF. In nucleotide form, the sequence is TGTGCCAGCAGCCAAGATTGGAGCGGGGGTTCCTACGAGCAGTACTTC.